This is a list of T cell receptor beta chains from one sample in a study of T-cell memory formation after mild COVID-19. Using its own MiXCR run on the 5' RACE reads, TCRdb lists one record per CDR3 protein. Seen here are around 250,000 distinct CDR3 sequences, 15% to 20% observed once, and the top ten hold 23%. Material for sequencing was PBMCs or a T cell subset sorted from them (not recorded which). The receptors originated from a man aged 18 to 30 who had mild COVID-19 (a few samples of this study predate the infection). Cell type and time point are not known. Both conserved end residues are part of each CDR3. D genes are given only for firm matches. Clone sizes are given selectively: once, few, many, or a class where the clone is expanded.

d_gene	v_gene	abundance	j_gene	CDR3aa	CDR3nt
NA	TRBV15	many	TRBJ1-1	CATSSNIGGTEAFF	TGTGCCACCAGCAGTAACATAGGGGGCACTGAAGCTTTCTTT
TRBD2	TRBV29-1	many	TRBJ2-3	CSVVLAGGSSTDTQYF	TGCAGCGTTGTTCTAGCGGGGGGGTCTAGCACAGATACGCAGTATTTT
NA	TRBV6-1	NA	TRBJ1-1	CASRGGSATEAFF	TGTGCCAGCAGGGGAGGGTCGGCCACTGAAGCTTTCTTT
NA	TRBV7-8	few	TRBJ1-3	CASNDLRGRLAGNTIYF	TGTGCCAGCAACGACCTGCGCGGACGGCTGGCTGGAAACACCATATATTTT
NA	TRBV2	few	TRBJ1-5	CASSVIEGLSPQHF	TGTGCCAGCAGTGTCATTGAGGGTCTATCGCCCCAGCATTTT
TRBD2	TRBV11-2	few	TRBJ2-3	CASSFGLAGDYTDTQYF	TGTGCCAGCAGCTTTGGTTTAGCGGGGGATTACACAGATACGCAGTATTTT
NA	TRBV10-1	many	TRBJ2-3	CASSLQGADTQYF	TGCGCCAGCAGTCTACAGGGCGCAGATACGCAGTATTTT
TRBD2	TRBV7-2	NA	TRBJ2-1	CASSASGGFYNEQFF	TGTGCCAGCAGCGCCAGCGGGGGGTTCTACAATGAGCAGTTCTTC
NA	TRBV5-1	few	TRBJ1-2	CASSLGTTAGGYTF	TGCGCCAGCAGCTTAGGGACAACAGCAGGTGGCTACACCTTC
NA	TRBV12-3/TRBV12-4	NA	TRBJ1-5	CASTEVGNQPQHF	TGTGCCAGCACCGAGGTGGGCAATCAGCCCCAGCATTTT
NA	TRBV6-5	NA	TRBJ1-6	CASHQPGDSPLHF	TGTGCCAGCCATCAGCCGGGGGATTCACCCCTCCACTTT
TRBD2	TRBV7-8	NA	TRBJ2-2	CASRGVMASGGPGELFF	TGTGCCAGCAGGGGGGTCATGGCTAGCGGGGGTCCCGGGGAGCTGTTTTTT
TRBD1	TRBV27	NA	TRBJ2-7	CASSHGQGGPYEQYF	TGTGCCAGCAGTCATGGACAGGGAGGCCCCTACGAGCAGTACTTC
TRBD2	TRBV6-2/TRBV6-3	few	TRBJ2-1	CASGTSSYPQFF	TGTGCCTCCGGGACTAGCTCCTACCCTCAGTTCTTC
NA	TRBV9	NA	TRBJ2-6	CASSVEEGGFFSGANVLTF	TGTGCCAGCAGCGTAGAGGAAGGGGGGTTCTTCTCTGGGGCCAACGTCCTGACTTTC
NA	TRBV5-6	few	TRBJ2-5	CASSLAGPKETQYF	TGTGCCAGCAGCTTGGCGGGCCCCAAAGAGACCCAGTACTTC
NA	TRBV5-4	few	TRBJ2-7	CASSWGAGYEQYF	TGTGCCAGCAGCTGGGGGGCTGGGTACGAGCAGTACTTC
TRBD1	TRBV7-2	NA	TRBJ1-3	CASSAQGARISGNTIYF	TGTGCCAGCAGCGCACAGGGGGCGCGGATCTCTGGAAACACCATATATTTT
NA	TRBV10-2	few	TRBJ1-6	CASTGRTGPDNSPLHF	TGCGCCAGCACGGGCCGTACAGGGCCAGATAATTCACCCCTCCACTTT
TRBD2	TRBV6-2/TRBV6-3	few	TRBJ2-1	CASMSGGPSSYNEQFF	TGTGCCAGCATGAGCGGGGGCCCGAGCTCCTACAATGAGCAGTTCTTC
NA	TRBV4-1	few	TRBJ2-5	CASSQVGVDSFGETQYF	TGCGCCAGCAGCCAAGTGGGGGTGGACAGTTTTGGAGAGACCCAGTACTTC
NA	TRBV5-1	few	TRBJ2-7	CASKMVPYEQYF	TGCGCCAGCAAGATGGTTCCGTACGAGCAGTACTTC
NA	TRBV2	NA	TRBJ2-7	CASSGVGYEQYF	TGTGCCAGCTCGGGGGTGGGATACGAGCAGTACTTC
NA	TRBV9	many	TRBJ1-3	CASSVAPSSGNTIYF	TGTGCCAGCAGCGTAGCCCCAAGCTCTGGAAACACCATATATTTT
NA	TRBV10-2	NA	TRBJ2-7	CASSDGGGGEQYF	TGCGCCAGCAGTGATGGAGGGGGAGGCGAGCAGTACTTC
NA	TRBV11-2	NA	TRBJ2-3	CASSPRVGDTQYF	TGTGCCAGCAGCCCACGGGTCGGCGATACGCAGTATTTT
NA	TRBV7-2	many	TRBJ2-6	CASTPQSASGANVLTF	TGTGCCAGCACCCCGCAGTCGGCCTCTGGGGCCAACGTCCTGACTTTC
TRBD1	TRBV3-1	few	TRBJ2-7	CASSQPGQGAYEQYF	TGTGCCAGCAGCCAACCTGGGCAGGGGGCCTACGAGCAGTACTTC
NA	TRBV5-1	NA	TRBJ2-1	CASSAGFSSYNEQFF	TGCGCCAGCAGCGCGGGGTTTAGCTCCTACAATGAGCAGTTCTTC
TRBD2	TRBV20-1	many	TRBJ2-2	CSATIGTSDTGELFF	TGCAGTGCTACCATCGGGACTAGCGACACCGGGGAGCTGTTTTTT